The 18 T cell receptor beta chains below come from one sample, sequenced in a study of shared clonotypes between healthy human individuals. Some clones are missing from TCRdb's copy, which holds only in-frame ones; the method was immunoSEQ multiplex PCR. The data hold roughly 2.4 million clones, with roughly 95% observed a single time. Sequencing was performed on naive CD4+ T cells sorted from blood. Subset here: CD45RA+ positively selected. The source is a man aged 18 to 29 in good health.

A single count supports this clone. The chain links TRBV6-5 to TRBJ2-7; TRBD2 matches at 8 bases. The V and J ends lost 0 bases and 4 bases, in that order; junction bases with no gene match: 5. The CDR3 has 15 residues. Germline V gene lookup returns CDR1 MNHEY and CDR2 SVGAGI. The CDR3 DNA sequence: TGTGCCAGCAGTTACTCAGTGAGCGGGAGTTACGAGCAGTACTTC. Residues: CASSYSVSGSYEQYF.

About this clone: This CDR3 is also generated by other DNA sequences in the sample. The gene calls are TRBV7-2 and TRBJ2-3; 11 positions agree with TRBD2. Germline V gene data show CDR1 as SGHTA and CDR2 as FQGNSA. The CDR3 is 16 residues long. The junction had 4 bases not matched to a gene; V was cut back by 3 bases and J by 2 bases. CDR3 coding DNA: TGTGCCAGCAGCTTCCGACTAGCGGGACCCACAGATACGCAGTATTTT. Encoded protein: CASSFRLAGPTDTQYF.

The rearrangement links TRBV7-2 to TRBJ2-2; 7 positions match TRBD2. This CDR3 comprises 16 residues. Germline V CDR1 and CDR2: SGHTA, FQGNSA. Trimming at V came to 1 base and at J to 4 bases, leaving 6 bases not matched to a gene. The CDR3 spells CASSLDPSGATGELFF. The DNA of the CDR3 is TGTGCCAGCAGCTTAGACCCCAGCGGGGCCACCGGGGAGCTGTTTTTT.

The chain's CDR3 is CASSLELGGGSYNEQFF. CDR3 in DNA: TGTGCCAGCAGCTTAGAGCTGGGCGGGGGCTCCTACAATGAGCAGTTCTTC. V gene TRBV7-6 combines with J gene TRBJ2-1, with 7 nucleotides matching TRBD2. The CDR3 spans 17 residues. The germline CDR1 and CDR2 sequences are SGHVS and FNYEAQ. J was trimmed by 0 bases and V by 1 base; bases with no gene match: 6.

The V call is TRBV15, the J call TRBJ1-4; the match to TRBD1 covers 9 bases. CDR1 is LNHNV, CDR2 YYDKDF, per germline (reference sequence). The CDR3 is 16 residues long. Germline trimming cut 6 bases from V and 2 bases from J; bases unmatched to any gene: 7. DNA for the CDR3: TGTGCCACCAGGAAACAAGGGACAGGGACTAATGAAAAACTGTTTTTT. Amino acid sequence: CATRKQGTGTNEKLFF.

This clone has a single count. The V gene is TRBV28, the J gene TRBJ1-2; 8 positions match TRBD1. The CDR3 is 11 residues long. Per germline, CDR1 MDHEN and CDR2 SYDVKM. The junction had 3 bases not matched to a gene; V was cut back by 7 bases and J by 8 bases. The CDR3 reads CASTGGGGYTF. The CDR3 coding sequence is TGTGCCAGCACAGGGGGCGGGGGCTACACCTTC.

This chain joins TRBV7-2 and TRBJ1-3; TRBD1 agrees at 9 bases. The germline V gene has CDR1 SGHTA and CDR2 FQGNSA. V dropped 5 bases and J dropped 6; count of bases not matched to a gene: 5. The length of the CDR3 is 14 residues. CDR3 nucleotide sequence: TGTGCCAGCAGCCCCCGGACAGGGGAAAACACCATATATTTT. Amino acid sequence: CASSPRTGENTIYF. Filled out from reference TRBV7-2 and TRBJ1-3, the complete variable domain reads GAGVSQSPSNKVTEKGKDVELRCDPISGHTALYWYRQSLGQGLEFLIYFQGNSAPDKSGLPSDRFSAERTGGSVSTLTIQRTQQEDSAVYLCASSPRTGENTIYFGEGSWLTVV.

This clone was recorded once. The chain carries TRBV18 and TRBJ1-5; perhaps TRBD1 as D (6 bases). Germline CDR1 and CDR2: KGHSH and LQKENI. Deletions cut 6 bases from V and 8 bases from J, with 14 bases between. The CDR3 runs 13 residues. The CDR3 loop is CASSLDSNKPQHF. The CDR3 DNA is TGTGCCAGCTCTCTGGACAGTAACAAGCCCCAGCATTTT.

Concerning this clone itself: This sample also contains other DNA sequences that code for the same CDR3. In nucleotides, the CDR3 is TGTGCCTGGAGTGTACTCCAAGAGACCCAGTACTTC. Translation gives CAWSVLQETQYF. The chain recombines TRBV30 with TRBJ2-5; D call uncertain. There are 12 residues in the CDR3. The V gene's germline CDR1 is GTSNPN and CDR2 SVGIG (reference sequence). Trimming shortened V by 0 bases and J by 1 base, and 3 bases separated the two germline ends. Filled out from reference TRBV30 and TRBJ2-5, the complete variable domain reads SQTIHQWPATLVQPVGSPLSLECTVEGTSNPNLYWYRQAAGRGLQLLFYSVGIGQISSEVPQNLSASRPQDRQFILSSKKLLLSDSGFYLCAWSVLQETQYFGPGTRLLVL.

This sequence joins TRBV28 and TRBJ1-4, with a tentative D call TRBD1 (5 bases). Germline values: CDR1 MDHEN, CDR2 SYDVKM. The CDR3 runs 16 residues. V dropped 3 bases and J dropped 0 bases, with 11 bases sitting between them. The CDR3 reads CASSLVRQSTNEKLFF. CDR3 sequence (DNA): TGTGCCAGCAGTTTGGTGAGACAGTCAACTAATGAAAAACTGTTTTTT.

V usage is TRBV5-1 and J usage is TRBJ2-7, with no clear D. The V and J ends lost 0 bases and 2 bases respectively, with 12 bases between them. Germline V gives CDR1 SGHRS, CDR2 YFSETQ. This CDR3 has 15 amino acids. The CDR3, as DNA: TGCGCCAGCAGCTTGGAACCCTCAATCCCCTACGAGCAGTACTTC. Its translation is CASSLEPSIPYEQYF.

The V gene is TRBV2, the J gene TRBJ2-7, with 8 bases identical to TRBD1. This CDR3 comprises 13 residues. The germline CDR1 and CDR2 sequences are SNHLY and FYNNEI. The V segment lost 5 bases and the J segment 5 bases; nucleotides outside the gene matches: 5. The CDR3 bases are TGTGCCAGCAGTTTTACAGGGGGACACGAGCAGTACTTC. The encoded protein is CASSFTGGHEQYF.

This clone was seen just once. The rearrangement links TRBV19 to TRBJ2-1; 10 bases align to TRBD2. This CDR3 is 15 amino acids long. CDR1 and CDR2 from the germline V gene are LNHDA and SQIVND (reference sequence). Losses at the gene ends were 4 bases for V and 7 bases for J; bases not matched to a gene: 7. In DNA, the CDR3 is TGTGCCAGTAGTACTCTAGCGGGAGTTAGAAATGAGCAGTTCTTC. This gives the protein CASSTLAGVRNEQFF.

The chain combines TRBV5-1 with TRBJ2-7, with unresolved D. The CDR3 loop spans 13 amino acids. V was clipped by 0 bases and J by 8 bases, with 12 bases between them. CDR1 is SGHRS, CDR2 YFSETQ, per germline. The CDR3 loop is CASSLEGYTQQYF. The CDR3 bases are TGCGCCAGCAGCTTGGAGGGCTATACTCAGCAGTACTTC.

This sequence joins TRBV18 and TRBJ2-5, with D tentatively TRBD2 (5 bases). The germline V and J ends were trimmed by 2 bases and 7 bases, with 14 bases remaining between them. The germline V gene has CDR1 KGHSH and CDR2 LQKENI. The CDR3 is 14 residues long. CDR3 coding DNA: TGTGCCAGCTCACCATCCCTGGTTGAGGGGACCCAGTACTTC. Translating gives CASSPSLVEGTQYF.

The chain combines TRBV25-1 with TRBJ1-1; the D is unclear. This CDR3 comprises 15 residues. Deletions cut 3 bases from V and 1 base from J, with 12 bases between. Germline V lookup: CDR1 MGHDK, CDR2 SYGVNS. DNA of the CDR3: TGTGCCAGCAGTGATCTTGGGTCGCCGAACACTGAAGCTTTCTTT. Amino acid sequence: CASSDLGSPNTEAFF.

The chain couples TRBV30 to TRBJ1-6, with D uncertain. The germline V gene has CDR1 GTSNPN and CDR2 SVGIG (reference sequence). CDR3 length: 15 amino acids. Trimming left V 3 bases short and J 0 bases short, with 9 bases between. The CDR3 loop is CAWSASGSYNSPLHF. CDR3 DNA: TGTGCCTGGAGCGCCTCGGGCTCCTATAATTCACCCCTCCACTTT.

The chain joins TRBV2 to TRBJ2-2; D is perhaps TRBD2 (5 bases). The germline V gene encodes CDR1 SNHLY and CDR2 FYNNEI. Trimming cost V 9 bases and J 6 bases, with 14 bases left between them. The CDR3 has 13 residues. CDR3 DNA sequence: TGTGCCAGTTTCACTAGACCGCCCGGGGAGCTGTTTTTT. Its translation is CASFTRPPGELFF.